Listed here are 17 T cell receptor beta chains from one sample, sequenced in a study of OX40 agonist ivuxolimab in advanced cancers. Assay: immunoSEQ multiplex PCR; the TCRdb copy retains only in-frame clones and omits some. The sample has over 30,000 clones; roughly 80% are singletons. The starting material was CD4+ or CD8+ T cells sorted from blood, obtained in a trial of the OX40 agonist ivuxolimab. The receptors here all came from an adult with an advanced solid tumor such as melanoma, head and neck, liver or kidney cancer.

The chain carries TRBV5-3 and TRBJ1-1, with a weak D call TRBD1 (5 bases). TRBV5-3 is an ORF; its function is uncertain. The CDR3 runs to 16 residues. V was shortened by 0 bases and J by 1 base, with 13 bases between the two germline ends. This chain's CDR3 is CARSLVQPGKNTEAFF. Written as DNA, the CDR3 is TGTGCCAGAAGCTTGGTGCAGCCAGGGAAGAACACTGAAGCTTTCTTT.

V gene TRBV30 combines with J gene TRBJ2-1; D not resolved. The germline V gene has CDR1 GTSNPN and CDR2 SVGIG (reference sequence). Trimming removed 1 base from V and 6 bases from J, with 7 bases in between. This CDR3 contains 12 residues. CDR3: CAWSERGNEQFF. The CDR3 DNA is TGTGCCTGGAGTGAGAGAGGCAATGAGCAGTTCTTC.

The J gene is TRBJ2-7, the V gene TRBV6-5, with 7 bases fitting TRBD2. CDR3 size: 15 residues. V trimming: 0 bases; J trimming: 1 base; junction bases outside the gene matches: 3. Per the germline V gene, CDR1 is MNHEY and CDR2 is SVGAGI. CDR3 sequence: CASSYSGRGSYEQYF. The CDR3 bases are TGTGCCAGCAGTTACTCGGGGCGGGGGTCCTACGAGCAGTACTTC.

Within the sample, this clone is medium-sized (0.01 to 0.1%). The V and J genes are TRBV7-6 and TRBJ1-1; D gene unclear. Germline V gene lookup returns CDR1 SGHVS and CDR2 FNYEAQ. The CDR3 has 14 residues. The V end lost 1 base, the J end lost 4 bases, and 10 bases lay between the germline ends. The CDR3 here is CASSLVGRSTEAFF. CDR3 nucleotides: TGTGCCAGCAGCTTAGTTGGGAGGAGCACTGAAGCTTTCTTT.

CDR3 nucleotide sequence: TGCGCCAGCAGCTCGACAACAGGGCCCGGGACGGATACGCAGTATTTT. Residues: CASSSTTGPGTDTQYF. The chain uses TRBV5-1 and TRBJ2-3, with D perhaps TRBD1 (6 bases). CDR3 size: 16 residues. Germline-derived CDR1 and CDR2 are SGHRS and YFSETQ. V was pared by 3 bases and J by 6 bases, with 20 bases between.

V and J are TRBV27 and TRBJ1-6; 7 bases fit TRBD1. Germline CDR1 reads MNHEY; CDR2 reads SMNVEV (reference sequence). J lost 0 bases, V lost 5 bases, and 7 bases had no gene match. The CDR3 sequence is 17 residues long. The CDR3 sequence: CASSPPRQGSYNSPLHF. The CDR3 region has the DNA TGTGCCAGCAGTCCCCCACGACAGGGCTCCTATAATTCACCCCTCCACTTT.

This clone came up a few times. The chain has TRBV5-6 and TRBJ2-3; a possible D gene is TRBD1 (5 bases). Looked up from germline, CDR1 is SGHDT and CDR2 is YYEEEE. The V end was cut by 1 base, the J end by 5 bases, with 11 bases between. CDR3 length: 14 amino acids. In nucleotides, the CDR3 is TGTGCCAGCAGCTTGAAACAGGTCGAAGATACGCAGTATTTT. Encoded protein: CASSLKQVEDTQYF.

In DNA form, the CDR3 reads TGTGCCAGCAGTCGTATGGACGGAAACACTGAAGCTTTCTTT. Translated, it gives CASSRMDGNTEAFF. V and J are TRBV27 and TRBJ1-1; D not certain. CDR1 and CDR2 from the germline V gene are MNHEY and SMNVEV (reference sequence). The length of the CDR3 is 14 residues. The germline V and J ends were trimmed by 5 bases and 2 bases, with 12 bases remaining between them.

This clone appeared a few times. This chain joins TRBV7-8 and TRBJ2-2, with a tentative D call TRBD1 (6 bases). The germline V gene encodes CDR1 SGHVS and CDR2 FQNEAQ. With 4 bases removed from V and 0 bases from J, the gap between germline ends came to 15 bases. This CDR3 spans 17 amino acids. CDR3 amino acids: CASSYGGGYSNTGELFF. The CDR3, as DNA: TGTGCCAGCAGCTATGGGGGCGGCTATTCGAACACCGGGGAGCTGTTTTTT. Full variable domain (missing parts from reference TRBV7-8 and TRBJ2-2): GAGVSQSPRYKVAKRGQDVALRCDPISGHVSLFWYQQALGQGPEFLTYFQNEAQLDKSGLPSDRFFAERPEGSVSTLKIQRTQQEDSAVYLCASSYGGGYSNTGELFFGEGSRLTVL.

This chain links TRBV7-9 with TRBJ2-3; D is unclear. Deletions cut 2 bases from V and 4 bases from J, with 19 bases between. The CDR3 consists of 17 residues. CDR1 is SEHNR, CDR2 FQNEAQ, per germline (reference sequence). The CDR3 DNA follows: TGTGCCAGCAGCTTACTTCGACTTCTCGATACACCAGATACGCAGTATTTT. Residues: CASSLLRLLDTPDTQYF. Based on the CDR3 plus reference TRBV7-9 and TRBJ2-3, the full variable domain is DTGVSQNPRHKITKRGQNVTFRCDPISEHNRLYWYRQTLGQGPEFLTYFQNEAQLEKSRLLSDRFSAERPKGSFSTLEIQRTEQGDSAMYLCASSLLRLLDTPDTQYFGPGTRLTVL.

The chain has TRBV5-1 and TRBJ2-3; D possibly corresponds to TRBD2 (6 bases). The CDR3 runs 18 residues. The germline V gene encodes CDR1 SGHRS and CDR2 YFSETQ. Deletions cut 0 bases from V and 0 bases from J, with 17 bases between. This CDR3 reads CASSLEAGRFSSTDTQYF. The CDR3 DNA is TGCGCCAGCAGCTTGGAGGCGGGACGATTTTCTAGCACAGATACGCAGTATTTT.

The chain joins TRBV30 to TRBJ2-3; the match to TRBD2 covers 8 bases. The V and J ends lost 1 base and 5 bases, in that order; junction bases with no gene match: 8. Germline lookup yields CDR1 GTSNPN and CDR2 SVGIG (reference sequence). The length of the CDR3 is 15 residues. The CDR3 loop is CAWSAGSGIGDTQYF. The CDR3 coding sequence is TGTGCCTGGAGTGCAGGTAGCGGGATTGGAGATACGCAGTATTTT.

The V call is TRBV30, the J call TRBJ1-2; D remains unclear. There are 12 residues in the CDR3. Trimming took 4 bases from V and 3 from J, leaving 9 bases between them. Per germline, CDR1 GTSNPN and CDR2 SVGIG (reference sequence). The CDR3 sequence: CAWTAPDYGYTF. Here the CDR3 DNA reads TGTGCCTGGACGGCCCCGGACTATGGCTACACCTTC.

This clone was picked up one time. The chain's CDR3 is CASSSGLAGGWETQYF. The CDR3 DNA follows: TGTGCCAGCAGCTCTGGACTAGCGGGAGGTTGGGAGACCCAGTACTTC. The chain uses TRBV7-8 and TRBJ2-5; 14 positions agree with TRBD2. CDR3 length equals 16 residues. The junction had 6 bases not matched to a gene; V was cut back by 4 bases and J by 5 bases. Germline loops: CDR1 SGHVS, CDR2 FQNEAQ. Full variable domain (missing parts from reference TRBV7-8 and TRBJ2-5): GAGVSQSPRYKVAKRGQDVALRCDPISGHVSLFWYQQALGQGPEFLTYFQNEAQLDKSGLPSDRFFAERPEGSVSTLKIQRTQQEDSAVYLCASSSGLAGGWETQYFGPGTRLLVL.

This clone was recorded only once. The chain carries TRBV5-1 and TRBJ2-1, with 7 bases lining up with TRBD2. Looked up from germline, CDR1 is SGHRS and CDR2 is YFSETQ. Trimming took 4 bases from V and 5 from J; bases not matched to a gene: 9. This CDR3 is 15 amino acids long. This CDR3 is CASSGLVRGNNEQFF. The CDR3 nucleotides read TGCGCCAGCAGCGGCTTGGTGCGGGGGAACAATGAGCAGTTCTTC.

The chain recombines TRBV10-3 with TRBJ1-2; possible D gene TRBD1, 5 bases. CDR3 size: 14 residues. CDR1 is ENHRY and CDR2 is SYGVKD in the germline V gene. The V gene lost 6 bases and the J gene lost 4 bases, with 15 bases spanning the gap. DNA for the CDR3: TGTGCCATCAGGATGGGGGGAGGGTCCTATGGCTACACCTTC. The encoded protein is CAIRMGGGSYGYTF.

This clone was seen only once. The chain employs TRBV7-9 and TRBJ2-2; D gene uncertain. V dropped 7 bases and J dropped 9 bases, with 9 bases sitting between them. The CDR3 has 11 amino acids. Germline CDR1 SEHNR, CDR2 FQNEAQ (reference sequence). CDR3 sequence reads: CASTPDRELFF. The CDR3, as DNA: TGTGCCAGCACCCCCGACCGGGAGCTGTTTTTT. Full variable domain (missing parts from reference TRBV7-9 and TRBJ2-2): DTGVSQNPRHKITKRGQNVTFRCDPISEHNRLYWYRQTLGQGPEFLTYFQNEAQLEKSRLLSDRFSAERPKGSFSTLEIQRTEQGDSAMYLCASTPDRELFFGEGSRLTVL.